The T cell receptor beta chain described here comes from a study of human T cells and chemical hapten exposure. Study overall: Upper inner arm skin measuring about 2 cm by about 2 cm received 2% DPC for sensitization. Alopecia areata, totalis and universalis patients, mostly female, were included. DPC (0.01%) was patch tested on the upper back and read at 6 days.

As to time point: patch test 1, 2 weeks after DPC sensitization. Treatment defined: therapeutic diphenylcyclopropenone sensitization with weekly scalp DPC. This clonotype has more than one count but fewer than ten. Antigen specificity is unknown. V was trimmed by 2 bases and J by 8 bases, leaving 14 bases between them. The CDR3 covers 15 residues. Looked up from germline, CDR1 is SGDLS and CDR2 is YYNGEE. A single record per CDR3 protein comes from TCRdb applying MiXCR to the RACE reads. This sample carries roughly 380,000 distinct CDR3 sequences, approximately 5% of them seen once, and the ten largest clones take 2% to 2.5%. General study points: In the PT1 data, expanded TCR counts showed a positive correlation with patch test score.

V usage is TRBV9 and J usage is TRBJ1-6; D perhaps matches TRBD1 (5 bases). Material: whole blood, obtained in connection with sensitization to the hapten diphenylcyclopropenone (DPC). This clonotype was sampled from a woman between 50 and 59 years old with alopecia areata. Some clones in this sample may be carry-over from other donors' samples. The CDR3 nucleotides are TGTGCCAGCAGCGTCCGGGACGCCGGTTATTCACCCCTCCACTTT. Protein sequence: CASSVRDAGYSPLHF.